The sequence of this TCR beta chain was determined in a study of T-cell reconstitution after alpha-beta-depleted transplantation in children. The library targeted TCRbeta and was prepared with unique molecular identifiers. TCRdb reprocessed the PCR reads with MiXCR, giving one entry per CDR3 protein. The sample shows roughly 500,000 distinct CDR3 sequences, approximately 32% of them seen only once. V was shortened by 6 bases and J by 3 bases, with 12 bases between the two germline ends. Per germline, CDR1 SNHLY and CDR2 FYNNEI. The CDR3 loop spans 13 amino acids. This clonotype was seen more than once but under ten times.

This sequence was found in a human donor who donated a stem cell graft to a child with aplastic anemia. The sequencing used PBMCs from the stem cell graft donor, collected from the stem cell graft. V usage is TRBV2 and J usage is TRBJ2-7; maybe TRBD1 (6 bases). The DNA of the CDR3 is TGTGCCAGCAGCGCACAGGGAAGCTACGAGCAGTACTTC. It codes for CASSAQGSYEQYF.